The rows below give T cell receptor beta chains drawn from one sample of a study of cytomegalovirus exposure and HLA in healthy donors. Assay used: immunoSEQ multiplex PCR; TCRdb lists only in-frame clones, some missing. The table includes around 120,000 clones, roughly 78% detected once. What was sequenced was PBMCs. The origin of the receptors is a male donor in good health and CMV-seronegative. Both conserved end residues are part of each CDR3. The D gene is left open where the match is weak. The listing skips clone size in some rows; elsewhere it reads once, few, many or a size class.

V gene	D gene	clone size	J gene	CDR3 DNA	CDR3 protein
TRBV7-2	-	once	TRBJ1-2	TGTGCCAGCAGCTTAGGGGACACAAACTATGGCTACACCTTC	CASSLGDTNYGYTF
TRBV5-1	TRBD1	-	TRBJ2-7	TGCGCCAGCAGCTTATTGACAGGGAGCGAGCAGTACTTC	CASSLLTGSEQYF
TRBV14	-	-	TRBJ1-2	TGTGCCAGCAGCCAGATCAATAGGGAGGACTATGGCTACACCTTC	CASSQINREDYGYTF
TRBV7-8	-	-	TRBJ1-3	TGTGCCAGCAGCTTCCGGGACAACTCTGGAAACACCATATATTTT	CASSFRDNSGNTIYF
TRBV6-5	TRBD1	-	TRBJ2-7	TGTGCCAGCAGTTCCCCCGACAGGGATGGGGGTTACGAGCAGTACTTC	CASSSPDRDGGYEQYF
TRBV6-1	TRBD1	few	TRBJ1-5	TGTGCCAGCAGTGAAAAATCAGGGGGGTTTAATCAGCCCCAGCATTTT	CASSEKSGGFNQPQHF
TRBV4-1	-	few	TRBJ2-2	TGCGCCAGCAGCCAAGCTTCCACTTACACCGGGGAGCTGTTTTTT	CASSQASTYTGELFF
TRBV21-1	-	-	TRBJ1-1	TGTGCCAGCAGCGGCGGATTCATGGACACTGAAGCTTTCTTT	CASSGGFMDTEAFF
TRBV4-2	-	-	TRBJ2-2	TGTGCCAGCAGCCCCACAGGGAACACCGGGGAGCTGTTTTTT	CASSPTGNTGELFF
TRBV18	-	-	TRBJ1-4	TGTGCCAGCTCCCAACTCGGGTCGAATGAAAAACTGTTTTTT	CASSQLGSNEKLFF
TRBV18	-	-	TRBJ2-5	TGTGCCAGCTCACTAGCTAGCCGGGAGACCCAGTACTTC	CASSLASRETQYF
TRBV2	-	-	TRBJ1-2	TGTGCCAGCAGTGAACTGCGGGGGAACTATGGCTACACCTTC	CASSELRGNYGYTF
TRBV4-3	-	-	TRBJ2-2	TGCGCCAGCAGCCAGGCAGGGAGGACCGGGGAGCTGTTTTTT	CASSQAGRTGELFF
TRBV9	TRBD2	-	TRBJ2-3	TGTGCCAGCAGCACTCAGGCGGGGGGCGATATAGATACGCAGTATTTT	CASSTQAGGDIDTQYF
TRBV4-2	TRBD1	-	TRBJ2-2	TGTGCCAGCAGCCAAGTCCAGGGGGCCACCGGGGAGCTGTTTTTT	CASSQVQGATGELFF
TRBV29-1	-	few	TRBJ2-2	TGCAGCGTGATGTCAGGGGCCGGGGAGCTGTTTTTT	CSVMSGAGELFF
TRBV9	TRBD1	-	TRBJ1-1	TGTGCCAGCAGCGCTTACAGGGGAGACACTGAAGCTTTCTTT	CASSAYRGDTEAFF
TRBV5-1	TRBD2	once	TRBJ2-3	TGCGCCAGCAGCGACGGACTAGCGGCAAGCACAGATACGCAGTATTTT	CASSDGLAASTDTQYF
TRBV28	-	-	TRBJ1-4	TGTGCCAGCAGTTTACAGGGAAGGAAGGAAAAACTGTTTTTT	CASSLQGRKEKLFF
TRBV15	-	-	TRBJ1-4	TGTGCCACCAGAGCAAGGACTGCAACTAATGAAAAACTGTTTTTT	CATRARTATNEKLFF
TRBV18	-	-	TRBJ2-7	TGTGCCAGCTCACCACCAAACGCAGACGAGCAGTACTTC	CASSPPNADEQYF
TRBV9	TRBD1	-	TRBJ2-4	TGTGCCAGCAGCGCCATGACAGGGTCAAACATTCAGTACTTC	CASSAMTGSNIQYF
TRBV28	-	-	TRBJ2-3	TGTGCCAGCAGTTTTCCAGGCGAAACTAGCACAGATACGCAGTATTTT	CASSFPGETSTDTQYF
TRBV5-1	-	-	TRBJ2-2	TGCGCCAGCAGCTCCCTGACAGGGAACACCGGGGAGCTGTTTTTT	CASSSLTGNTGELFF
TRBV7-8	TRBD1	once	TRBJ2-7	TGTGCCAGCAGCTTGACCGGGACAGGGGGCTTCTACGAGCAGTACTTC	CASSLTGTGGFYEQYF
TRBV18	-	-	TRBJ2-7	TGTGCCAGCTCACCAGCCAGGGAACGCGAGCAGTACTTC	CASSPAREREQYF